These 10 T cell receptor beta chains were sequenced from one sample in a study of neurological immune-mediated disorders (dated by TCRdb to about 2019). The method behind the library was 5' RACE. The sample was run on an Illumina HiSeq 2500. TCRdb itself trimmed the public reads at Q25 with fastp, ran MiXCR and retained productive beta chains. Each entry is one CDR3 protein sequence, shown with its most common DNA and genes. The sample table contains some 25,000 distinct CDR3 sequences; only one count was recorded for 6.5% to 8% of them. The top ten constitute 4% to 5.5% of the sample. The sequencing sample was made of PBMCs. The receptors shown here come from a woman in her thirties or forties in good health.

This clonotype was seen many times. J is TRBJ2-3 and V is TRBV20-1; D perhaps matches TRBD1 (6 bases). V lost 6 bases and J lost 0, with 16 bases in between. The CDR3 runs 15 residues. In germline, CDR1 is DFQATT, CDR2 SNEGSKA (reference sequence). CDR3 nucleotide sequence: TGCAGTGCCCCGGACAGACCCCCTAGCACAGATACGCAGTATTTT. It translates to CSAPDRPPSTDTQYF.

The sample holds one count of this clonotype. The rearrangement uses TRBV27 and TRBJ2-1; 13 positions match TRBD2. CDR1 MNHEY and CDR2 SMNVEV come from the germline V gene (reference sequence). V dropped 5 bases and J dropped 8; count of bases not matched to a gene: 9. The length of the CDR3 is 16 residues. The CDR3 here is CASSLRGTSGDHEQFF. In DNA form, the CDR3 reads TGTGCCAGCAGTCTAAGAGGGACTAGCGGGGACCATGAGCAGTTCTTC.

The V call is TRBV12-3 or TRBV12-4, the J call TRBJ2-3; TRBD1 agrees at 7 bases. The junction had 4 bases not matched to a gene; V was cut back by 8 bases and J by 2 bases. CDR3 length equals 13 residues. The DNA for the CDR3 is TGTGCCAGCTGGACAGGACCCACAGATACGCAGTATTTT. Translation: CASWTGPTDTQYF.

This clonotype was counted many times. The rearrangement joins TRBV29-1 to TRBJ2-1; 10 positions match TRBD1. Trimming at V came to 6 bases and at J to 7 bases, leaving 9 bases not matched to a gene. Per germline, CDR1 SQVTM and CDR2 ANQGSEA. This CDR3 region has 14 residues. The CDR3 reads CSVAGTGAENEQFF. The CDR3 DNA follows: TGCAGCGTGGCCGGGACAGGGGCCGAGAATGAGCAGTTCTTC.

The table lists this clonotype with many counts. The chain has TRBV28 and TRBJ2-7, with D tentatively TRBD1 or TRBD2 (6 bases each). Germline CDR1 and CDR2: MDHEN and SYDVKM. The CDR3 runs to 13 residues. The germline V and J ends were trimmed by 5 bases and 6 bases, with 14 bases remaining between them. CDR3 DNA: TGTGCCAGCAGTCCTGGGGGGCCGGGCGAGCAGTACTTC. Translating it yields CASSPGGPGEQYF.

Ten or more counts support this clonotype. Here the CDR3 reads CSALIGTGKSTDTQYF. The CDR3 DNA reads TGCAGTGCTCTCATTGGGACAGGGAAAAGCACAGATACGCAGTATTTT. The rearrangement joins TRBV20-1 to TRBJ2-3, with 9 bases aligning to TRBD1. The CDR3 is 16 residues long. Germline CDR1 reads DFQATT; CDR2 reads SNEGSKA (reference sequence). The V and J ends lost 5 bases and 0 bases, in that order; junction bases with no gene match: 9.

This clonotype was counted many times. The rearrangement links TRBV5-1 to TRBJ2-5, with D tentatively TRBD1 (6 bases). Germline values: CDR1 SGHRS, CDR2 YFSETQ. CDR3 size: 15 residues. Trimming left V 4 bases short and J 2 bases short, with 15 bases between. The CDR3 reads CASSRRDTPQETQYF. Here the CDR3 DNA reads TGCGCCAGCAGCCGCCGGGACACACCTCAAGAGACCCAGTACTTC.

This clonotype was recorded many times. This chain links TRBV11-2 with TRBJ1-6, with D hard to call. Looked up from germline, CDR1 is SGHAT and CDR2 is FQNNGV. Trimming took 5 bases from V and 9 from J, leaving 11 bases between them. CDR3 length equals 13 residues. CDR3 nucleotide sequence: TGTGCCAGCAGCCTCCGGGAAGCTTCACCCCTCCACTTT. Residues: CASSLREASPLHF.

There are many counts of this clonotype. Sequence at one end of the junction differs from germline and may be a read error. CDR3 bases: TGTGTCAGCAGCGAATCCGGGACAACCTATAGCACAGATACGCAGTATTTT. It is translated as CVSSESGTTYSTDTQYF. The rearrangement uses TRBV5-6 and TRBJ2-3, with a possible D match to TRBD1 (6 bases). The CDR3 contains 17 residues. The germline V gene has CDR1 SGHDT and CDR2 YYEEEE.

This CDR3 reads CASSPRVGTESYEQYF. The CDR3 bases are TGTGCCAGCTCACCTCGAGTTGGTACGGAGTCCTACGAGCAGTACTTC. V gene TRBV18 combines with J gene TRBJ2-7; the D is unclear. The CDR3 spans 16 residues. With 3 bases removed from V and 1 base from J, the gap between germline ends came to 16 bases. Germline assignment: CDR1 KGHSH and CDR2 LQKENI.